This T cell receptor beta chain was sequenced in a study of cytomegalovirus exposure and HLA in healthy donors (dated by TCRdb to between 2016 and 2019). Regarding the complete study: An earlier analysis of roughly 500 of the donors reported roughly 300 Gb of sequence data and some 100 million unique TCR beta sequences from about 200 million T cells. Along with the approximately 600-subject first cohort, a separate validation cohort of over 90 different subjects was used. In the later analysis, no new phenotypic data were used to find candidate immune exposures; instead, reliance was placed on TCR beta sequences and their occurrence across donors. Roughly 290 gigabases of sequencing data and approximately 92 million unique TCR sequences made up an early release that covered 500 to 700 HLA-typed donors. Among a few hundred genotyped donors of the cohort, an average of roughly 240,000 unique TCR beta nucleotide sequences were sequenced per donor, 15% to 20% of them non-productive. The T cell repertoires of 700 or so subjects were profiled by immunosequencing and related to cytomegalovirus serostatus. In an earlier analysis of 587 of the donors, high-throughput TCR beta sequencing was used to judge whether each TCR beta V gene segment behaved as functional or pseudogenic. The aim of the study was to test whether cataloging public T cell receptors could identify signatures of past pathogen exposure. Roughly five DR-DQ haplotypes were treated as single units for association and clustering because of strong linkage in the cohort. To study patterns of TCR occurrence, a later analysis re-analyzed previously published TCR beta repertoires from 666 donors and added high-resolution HLA genotyping. HLA typing included class I and class II loci at four-digit resolution. The study combined high-throughput TCR immunosequencing, statistical association of individual TCRs with disease status, and machine learning to predict cytomegalovirus infection status. Donor age, sex, ethnicity and CMV serostatus were compiled alongside the repertoire data. In a later genetic analysis, genome-wide SNP genotypes for 398 of the 666 donors were used, and that subset was treated as a discovery cohort. Typing coverage differed by locus: A, B, C, DRB1 and DQB1 were typed in roughly 629-630 donors, DQA1 in roughly 500, DPA1 in some 570, and DPB1 in 472. Every discovery cohort repertoire had been produced on one sequencing platform. The genetic ancestry cluster associated with self-reported Caucasian donors included about four fifths of the roughly 400 genotyped donors. Overall study results and their limits: It was suggested by the authors that the approach could potentially be generalized to other disease states and immunological phenotypes. Compared with equally common non-associated chains, HLA-associated TCR beta chains in a later analysis were more clonally expanded and had lower generation probabilities. Presence/absence analyses assumed roughly uniform sequencing depth across donors, an assumption that may not hold. In a later analysis, several top co-occurrence clusters were reported to appear linked to parvovirus B19, influenza, CMV and Epstein-Barr virus. A later genetic analysis associated a missense DCLRE1C variant with V-gene and J-gene trimming of TCR beta chains, and an independent cohort replicated the association. In a later analysis, the rate of TCR association differed among HLA loci, with DRB1 alleles having the most associated TCRs and HLA-C alleles having the fewest. Correlated functional status among segregating V segments might reflect linkage disequilibrium, but an unknown experimental factor could not be ruled out. When HLA alleles, especially DR and DQ, strongly co-occurred, TCR associations were difficult to assign to individual alleles. Because counts were too low, approximately 18 rarely observed V segments, including chromosome 9 orphons, were excluded from the earlier analysis of around 590 of the donors. Some IMGT-functional V segments, including TRBV6-2 and TRBV6-3, could not be distinguished by the 87-base-pair reads and were therefore excluded. Because some donors lacked HLA typing at each locus, the association tests relied only on the typed subset. The cohort was sequenced for TCR beta chains only, and without alpha or paired-chain data the features that could be detected were limited. A few of the identified cytomegalovirus-associated TCR beta chains were confirmed in vitro to be specific for cytomegalovirus antigens. According to a later analysis, most CMV-associated TCR beta chains appeared to be HLA-restricted, and the HLA associations seemed to be driven largely by CMV exposure. A cluster of highly shared sequence variants was judged likely to be a technical artifact of the sequencing pipeline. A further reported finding was that TCR beta sequences accurately predicted the HLA-A and HLA-B alleles for most subjects in the first cohort. In both the original and validation cohorts, the classifier was reported to diagnose cytomegalovirus status with high specificity and sensitivity. According to a later genetic analysis, donors in an Asian-associated ancestry cluster had fewer N-insertions in productive TCRs than the approximately 630-donor mean. Most TCR sequences were seen in very few donors, while some public TCRs were found in many individuals. A later analysis associated 16,951 TCR beta sequences with specific HLA alleles at a false discovery rate of 0.05. CMV serostatus was the only immune exposure information available for the cohort. In an earlier analysis of approximately 600 of the donors, most TCR beta V segments were observed in productive rearrangements about 90% or about 30% of the time, broadly matching IMGT annotations. A total of fewer than 200 TCR beta chains were listed by the study as associated with cytomegalovirus.

Turning to this clone: The target of this receptor is not known. No base quality values were provided; no much bigger clone lies one nucleotide off.

The library was generated by the immunoSEQ multiplex PCR assay. A mixture of 60 forward primers for TCR Vbeta segments and 13 reverse primers for TCR Jbeta segments was used in the multiplex PCR. Amplification of the CDR3 region of rearranged TCR beta genes was performed with a multiplex PCR assay on genomic DNA. On the Illumina HiSeq System, the amplified TCR beta libraries were sequenced as 87-base-pair reads. On the authors' methods: A later analysis tallied tens of millions of unique TCR beta chains across the 550 to 850 repertoires, and some 10 million of those chains were shared by two or more donors. A nearest-neighbor algorithm error-corrected the raw reads and collapsed the reads into unique sequences, merging closely related sequences to remove PCR and sequencing errors. CDR3 sequences were aligned to IMGT reference sequences to assign V, D and J gene segments. Each retained sequence needed at least a six-nucleotide match to both a V gene segment and a J gene segment. A rearrangement counted as productive if the CDR3 had no stop codons and remained in frame with V and J, and every other rearrangement counted as non-productive. CDR3 was defined by IMGT convention, running from the second conserved V-encoded cysteine to the conserved J-encoded phenylalanine. The earlier analysis of approximately 500 of the donors excluded sequences that lacked an unambiguous match to a single V gene segment. In an earlier analysis of some 590 of the donors, a V segment was called functional when productive rearrangements were above 56.7%, and segregating when the standard deviation between donors exceeded 5%. A statistical classification framework was developed to diagnose cytomegalovirus status using the catalog of TCR beta chain sequences. In a later analysis, V and J genes were assigned by comparing TCR nucleotide sequences against IMGT/GENE-DB human TR gene sequences. The TCRdist pipeline was used in a later analysis to assign CDR3 sequences and most-parsimonious VDJ recombination scenarios. In a later analysis, every TCR beta chain was defined by the combination of its CDR3 amino acid sequence and its V-gene family, and reads without a unique V-gene family were dropped. In a later analysis, approximately 640 highly shared, low-generation-probability nucleotide sequences were removed to address suspected cross-contamination and a sequencing artifact. In a later analysis, a clonal expansion index for each public chain was calculated from normalized within-repertoire ranks of inferred template counts. In a later analysis, generation probabilities were computed using a VDJ recombination model fitted to out-of-frame rearrangements, and the results were checked against IGoR. In a later analysis, TCR-TCR, TCR-HLA and TCR-CMV co-occurrence was scored with hypergeometric tests, and a repertoire-size bias correction was applied to TCR pairs. In a later analysis, false discovery rates were estimated by permuting HLA or CMV assignments 20 times. In a later analysis, co-occurring TCRs were grouped using DBSCAN, and TCRdist sequence similarity was added for clustering within HLA-allele-positive subsets. Repertoires with fewer than 30,000 or more than 120,000 public chains were left out of co-occurrence clustering, as were about 5 repertoires with anomalous nucleotide sharing. What TCRdb holds here is the immuneACCESS table cut down to in-frame rearrangements. Part of the clones is not present; checked against another copy, under half of the missing clones reflect an unresolved V gene, and the others are unexplained. For V, J and clone size, that table is used; D and trimming come from the DNA. The sample contains some 130,000 clones, 80% of them found a single time. The biggest ten clones account for over 2.5% of the sample.

The cohort comprised 670 or so healthy bone marrow donors. All cohort members were sampled while nominally healthy, although unrecorded immune exposures were likely present. The donor tested CMV seronegative and was one of the 352 seronegative cohort members. Each donor provided a peripheral blood sample, and peripheral blood mononuclear cells were used for TCR beta sequencing. Genomic DNA was extracted from the blood cell samples with the Qiagen DNeasy Blood Extraction Kit. There are 14 amino acids in the CDR3, from cysteine to phenylalanine inclusive. Solely the CDR3 DNA is kept, with 42 bases framed from the first base. The germline V gene gives CDR1 as MRHNA and CDR2 as SNTAGT. V loses 7 bases of germline sequence and J loses 4 bases, and the interval between the two ends is 14 bases.

The chain is made from TRBV6-4 and TRBJ2-1; matching of 5 bases hints at TRBD1 as the D gene. Sequencing input: PBMCs. The clonotype was recovered from a male donor in good health and CMV-seronegative. CDR3 reads: CASKKGAEYNEQFF. The DNA is as follows: TGTGCCAGCAAAAAAGGGGCCGAATACAATGAGCAGTTCTTC.